Listed below are T cell receptor beta chains from one sample, sequenced in a study of identifying expanded T cells in peripheral blood. Sequencing used immunoSEQ multiplex PCR; TCRdb keeps in-frame clones, though not all of them. The table has about 97,000 clones, 70% to 90% seen once. Sequencing used blood. Source of these receptors: a person aged 18 to 75 in good health. Each CDR3 is given with its conserved first and last residue. A D gene is named only where the DNA matches it firmly. Clone size is not always given. Where it is, it says once, few, many or a class for expanded clones.

size	V	D	J	CDR3	DNA
-	TRBV19	-	TRBJ1-5	CASTTYWQASNQPQHF	TGTGCCAGTACCACTTATTGGCAGGCTAGCAATCAGCCCCAGCATTTT
-	TRBV5-1	TRBD2	TRBJ2-7	CASSLGTSGAEQYF	TGCGCCAGCAGCTTAGGGACTAGCGGAGCCGAGCAGTACTTC
-	TRBV29-1	-	TRBJ2-1	CSVGGSYNEQFF	TGCAGCGTAGGGGGCTCCTACAATGAGCAGTTCTTC
-	TRBV2	TRBD1	TRBJ1-2	CASSDGQGPYGYTF	TGTGCCAGCAGTGACGGACAGGGACCCTATGGCTACACCTTC
-	TRBV7-2	-	TRBJ1-2	CASSLGGPLYTF	TGTGCCAGCAGCTTAGGGGGCCCTCTCTACACCTTC
-	TRBV18	TRBD2	TRBJ2-1	CASSVQRGPPNEQFF	TGTGCCAGCTCAGTCCAGCGGGGACCTCCTAATGAGCAGTTCTTC
-	TRBV2	TRBD2	TRBJ2-7	CASLLAPELSYEQYF	TGTGCCAGCTTACTAGCGCCAGAGCTTTCCTACGAGCAGTACTTC
-	TRBV6-5	-	TRBJ1-2	CASSYSRSEGSRGYTF	TGTGCCAGCAGTTACTCGCGGTCGGAGGGGAGTCGGGGCTACACCTTC
-	TRBV7-7	-	TRBJ2-1	CASSLDRINEQFF	TGTGCCAGCAGCTTGGACAGAATCAATGAGCAGTTCTTC
-	TRBV6-1	-	TRBJ2-3	CASSELRLASSDTQYF	TGTGCCAGCAGTGAATTACGGCTAGCTAGCTCAGATACGCAGTATTTT
-	TRBV19	-	TRBJ2-7	CASSIRGGRASSYEQYF	TGTGCCAGTAGTATACGGGGAGGCAGGGCGAGCTCCTACGAGCAGTACTTC
once	TRBV27	-	TRBJ2-3	CASSSLPTDTQYF	TGTGCCAGCAGTTCCCTCCCCACAGATACGCAGTATTTT
-	TRBV6-6	-	TRBJ1-6	CASSYTSSYNSPLHF	TGTGCCAGCAGTTACACCAGCTCCTATAATTCACCCCTCCACTTT
-	TRBV5-1	-	TRBJ2-1	CASSFIRTVSSYNEQFF	TGCGCCAGCAGTTTTATCCGGACAGTAAGCTCCTACAATGAGCAGTTCTTC
-	TRBV7-3	-	TRBJ2-5	CASSLLRGDQETQYF	TGTGCCAGCAGCTTACTCAGGGGTGACCAGGAGACCCAGTACTTC
few	TRBV29-1	TRBD1	TRBJ1-5	CSVPGQGNQPQHF	TGCAGCGTCCCGGGACAGGGAAATCAGCCCCAGCATTTT
-	TRBV4-2	-	TRBJ2-2	CASSQAKGTNTGELFF	TGTGCCAGCAGCCAAGCTAAGGGGACCAACACCGGGGAGCTGTTTTTT
-	TRBV4-3	TRBD1	TRBJ1-1	CASSRDSWNTEAFF	TGCGCCAGCAGCAGGGACAGCTGGAACACTGAAGCTTTCTTT
-	TRBV6-6	-	TRBJ1-1	CASSYVPGTELTGAFF	TGTGCCAGCAGTTACGTTCCCGGGACCGAACTTACGGGCGCTTTCTTT
once	TRBV28	-	TRBJ1-1	CASSSPGTEAFF	TGTGCCAGCAGTTCTCCCGGGACTGAAGCTTTCTTT
-	TRBV11-2	TRBD2	TRBJ2-3	CASSFRGRPSTDTQYF	TGTGCCAGCAGCTTTCGCGGGAGGCCGAGCACAGATACGCAGTATTTT
once	TRBV5-1	-	TRBJ2-1	CASSWSISEQFF	TGCGCCAGCAGTTGGAGTATTAGTGAGCAGTTCTTC
-	TRBV19	-	TRBJ1-1	CASSIQGRYAFF	TGTGCCAGTAGTATTCAAGGCCGATACGCTTTCTTT
-	TRBV9	TRBD1	TRBJ2-2	CASSVSGTGHTGELFF	TGTGCCAGCAGCGTATCTGGGACAGGGCACACCGGGGAGCTGTTTTTT
-	TRBV25-1	-	TRBJ2-2	CASRPRATGELFF	TGTGCCAGCAGACCCCGCGCTACCGGGGAGCTGTTTTTT
-	TRBV27	-	TRBJ1-2	CASRPRDKGYGYTF	TGTGCCAGCAGACCCCGGGACAAGGGCTATGGCTACACCTTC
-	TRBV6-6	-	TRBJ2-4	CASRGGPAPNIQYF	TGTGCCAGCAGGGGGGGACCGGCCCCAAACATTCAGTACTTC
-	TRBV6-1	TRBD2	TRBJ2-5	CASSPPGGEETQYF	TGTGCCAGCAGCCCGCCGGGAGGGGAAGAGACCCAGTACTTC
-	TRBV7-8	TRBD2	TRBJ2-7	CASSLKWSSGSYEQYF	TGTGCCAGCAGCTTAAAATGGTCTAGCGGATCCTACGAGCAGTACTTC
-	TRBV28	TRBD1	TRBJ2-7	CASRGQYPIYEQYF	TGTGCCAGCAGGGGACAGTATCCCATCTACGAGCAGTACTTC
-	TRBV11-1	-	TRBJ2-2	CASSPRRGSTGELFF	TGTGCCAGCAGCCCGCGAAGGGGGAGCACCGGGGAGCTGTTTTTT
-	TRBV7-2	-	TRBJ1-1	CASSSRLFKTPFF	TGTGCCAGCAGCTCCCGGCTATTTAAGACGCCTTTCTTT
-	TRBV7-9	TRBD2	TRBJ2-7	CASSLSAGVHEQYF	TGTGCCAGCAGCTTATCAGCGGGAGTACACGAGCAGTACTTC
-	TRBV30	-	TRBJ2-1	CAWTERPPYNEQFF	TGTGCCTGGACCGAAAGACCCCCCTACAATGAGCAGTTCTTC
-	TRBV28	-	TRBJ2-3	CASSSAGPPHTQYF	TGTGCCAGCAGTTCGGCGGGCCCTCCGCATACGCAGTATTTT
-	TRBV5-1	-	TRBJ2-1	CASSLRDTREQFF	TGCGCCAGCAGCCTCAGGGACACAAGGGAGCAGTTCTTC
-	TRBV29-1	TRBD1	TRBJ2-7	CSVRTGSSYEQYF	TGCAGCGTTCGGACAGGGAGCTCCTACGAGCAGTACTTC
-	TRBV19	-	TRBJ1-2	CATLRYGYTF	TGTGCCACCCTTCGCTATGGCTACACCTTC
few	TRBV19	-	TRBJ1-2	CASSMMRGTPGYTF	TGTGCCAGTAGTATGATGAGGGGAACACCTGGCTACACCTTC
-	TRBV28	-	TRBJ2-1	CASSFRGYNEQFF	TGTGCCAGCAGTTTCAGAGGTTACAATGAGCAGTTCTTC
-	TRBV19	TRBD2	TRBJ2-7	CASSFELAGGEQYF	TGTGCCAGTAGTTTTGAACTAGCGGGAGGCGAGCAGTACTTC